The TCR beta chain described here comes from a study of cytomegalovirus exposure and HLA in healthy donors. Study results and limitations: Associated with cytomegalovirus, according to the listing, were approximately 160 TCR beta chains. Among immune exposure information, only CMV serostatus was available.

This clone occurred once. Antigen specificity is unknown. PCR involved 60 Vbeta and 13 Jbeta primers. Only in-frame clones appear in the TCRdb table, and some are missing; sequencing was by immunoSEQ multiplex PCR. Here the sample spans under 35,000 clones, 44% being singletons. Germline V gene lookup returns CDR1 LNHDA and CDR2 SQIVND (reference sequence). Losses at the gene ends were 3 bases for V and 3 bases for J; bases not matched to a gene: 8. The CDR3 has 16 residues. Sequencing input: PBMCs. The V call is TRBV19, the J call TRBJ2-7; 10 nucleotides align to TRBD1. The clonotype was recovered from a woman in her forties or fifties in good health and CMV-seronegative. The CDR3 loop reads CASSISGTGEYYEQYF. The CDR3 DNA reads TGTGCCAGTAGTATTAGCGGGACAGGGGAGTACTACGAGCAGTACTTC.